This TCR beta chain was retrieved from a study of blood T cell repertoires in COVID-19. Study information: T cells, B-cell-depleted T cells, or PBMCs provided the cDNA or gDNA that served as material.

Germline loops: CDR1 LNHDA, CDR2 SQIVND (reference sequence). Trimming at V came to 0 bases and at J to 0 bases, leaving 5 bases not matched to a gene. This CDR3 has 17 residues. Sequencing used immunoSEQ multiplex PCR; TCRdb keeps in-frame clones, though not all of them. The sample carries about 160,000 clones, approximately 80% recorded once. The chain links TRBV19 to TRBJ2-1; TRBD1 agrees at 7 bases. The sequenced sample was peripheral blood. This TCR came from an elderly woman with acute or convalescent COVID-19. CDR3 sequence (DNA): TGTGCCAGTAGTATAGACTGGCAGGGGGACTCCTACAATGAGCAGTTCTTC. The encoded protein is CASSIDWQGDSYNEQFF.